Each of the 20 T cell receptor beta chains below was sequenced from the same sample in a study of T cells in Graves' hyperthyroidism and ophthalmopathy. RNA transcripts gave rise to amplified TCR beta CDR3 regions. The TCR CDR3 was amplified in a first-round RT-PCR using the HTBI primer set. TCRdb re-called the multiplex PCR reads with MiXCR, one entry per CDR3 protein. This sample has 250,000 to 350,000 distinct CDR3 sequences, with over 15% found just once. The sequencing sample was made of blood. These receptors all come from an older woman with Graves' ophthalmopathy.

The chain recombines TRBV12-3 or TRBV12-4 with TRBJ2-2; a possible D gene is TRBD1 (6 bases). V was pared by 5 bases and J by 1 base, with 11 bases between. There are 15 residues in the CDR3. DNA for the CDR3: TGTGCCAGCAGTCCCCTGACAGGGAACACCGGGGAGCTGTTTTTT. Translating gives CASSPLTGNTGELFF.

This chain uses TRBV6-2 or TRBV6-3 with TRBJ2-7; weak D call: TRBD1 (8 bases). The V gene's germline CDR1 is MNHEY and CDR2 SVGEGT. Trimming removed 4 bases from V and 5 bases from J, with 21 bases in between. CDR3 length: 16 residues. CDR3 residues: CASSSAREDREHEQYF. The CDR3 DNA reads TGTGCCAGCAGTTCCGCCCGGGAGGACAGGGAACACGAGCAGTACTTC.

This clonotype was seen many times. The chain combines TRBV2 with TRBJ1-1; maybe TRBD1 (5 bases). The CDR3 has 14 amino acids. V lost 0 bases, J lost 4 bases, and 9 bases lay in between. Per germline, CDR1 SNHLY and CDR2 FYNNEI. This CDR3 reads CASSEAGRGTEAFF. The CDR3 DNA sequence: TGTGCCAGCAGTGAAGCTGGGAGGGGCACTGAAGCTTTCTTT.

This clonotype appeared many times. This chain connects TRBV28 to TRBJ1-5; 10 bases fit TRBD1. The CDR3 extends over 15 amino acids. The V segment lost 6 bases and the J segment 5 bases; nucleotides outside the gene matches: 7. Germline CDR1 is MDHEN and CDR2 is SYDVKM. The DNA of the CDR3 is TGTGCCAGCAGACCTCTCGGACAGGGGGATCAGCCCCAGCATTTT. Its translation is CASRPLGQGDQPQHF.

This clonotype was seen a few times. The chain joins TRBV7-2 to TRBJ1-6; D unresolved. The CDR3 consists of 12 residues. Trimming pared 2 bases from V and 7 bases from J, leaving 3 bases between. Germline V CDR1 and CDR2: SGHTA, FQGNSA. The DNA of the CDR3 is TGTGCCAGCAGCTTAAGAAATTCACCCCTCCACTTT. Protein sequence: CASSLRNSPLHF.

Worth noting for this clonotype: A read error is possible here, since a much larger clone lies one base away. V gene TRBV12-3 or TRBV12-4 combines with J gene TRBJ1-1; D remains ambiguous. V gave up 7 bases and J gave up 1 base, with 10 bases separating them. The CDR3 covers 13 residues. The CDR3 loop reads CASNHNKNTEAFF. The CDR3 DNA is TGTGCCAGCAACCATAACAAGAACACTGAAGCTTTCTTT.

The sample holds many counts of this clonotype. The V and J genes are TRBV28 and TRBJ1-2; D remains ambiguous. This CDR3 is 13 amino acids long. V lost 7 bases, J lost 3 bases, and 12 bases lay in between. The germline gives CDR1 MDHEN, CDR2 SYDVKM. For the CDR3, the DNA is TGTGCCAGCAATGAGGGTCGGGACTATGGCTACACCTTC. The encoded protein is CASNEGRDYGYTF.

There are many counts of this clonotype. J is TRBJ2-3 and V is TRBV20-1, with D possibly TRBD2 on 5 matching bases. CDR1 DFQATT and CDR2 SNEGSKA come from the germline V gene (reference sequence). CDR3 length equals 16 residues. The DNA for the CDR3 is TGCCGCGCGAACCCGACTGGAGCGGATAGCACAGATACGCAGTATTTT. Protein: CRANPTGADSTDTQYF.

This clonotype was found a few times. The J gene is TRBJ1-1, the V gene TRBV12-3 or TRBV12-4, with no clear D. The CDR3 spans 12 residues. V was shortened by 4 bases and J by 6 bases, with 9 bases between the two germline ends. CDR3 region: CASSSVVSEAFF. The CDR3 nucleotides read TGTGCCAGCAGTTCTGTGGTGTCTGAAGCTTTCTTT.

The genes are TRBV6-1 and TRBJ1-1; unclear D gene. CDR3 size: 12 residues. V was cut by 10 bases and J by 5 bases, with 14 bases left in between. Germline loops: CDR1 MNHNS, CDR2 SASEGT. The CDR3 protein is CATLEGGTEAFF. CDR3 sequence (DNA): TGTGCCACCCTCGAGGGAGGGACTGAAGCTTTCTTT.

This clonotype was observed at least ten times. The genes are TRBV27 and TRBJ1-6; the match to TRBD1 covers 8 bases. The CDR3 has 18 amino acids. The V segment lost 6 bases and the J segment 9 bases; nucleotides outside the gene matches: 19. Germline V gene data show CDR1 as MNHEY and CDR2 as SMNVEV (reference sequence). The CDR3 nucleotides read TGTGCCAGCAGCGCAGTTTCCAGGGGGCGATGGGGAGGTTCACCCCTCCACTTT. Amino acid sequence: CASSAVSRGRWGGSPLHF.

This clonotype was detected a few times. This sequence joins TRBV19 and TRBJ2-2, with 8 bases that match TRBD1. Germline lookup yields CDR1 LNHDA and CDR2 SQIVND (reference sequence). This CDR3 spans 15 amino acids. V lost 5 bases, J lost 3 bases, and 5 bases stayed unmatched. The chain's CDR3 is CASSPRGRDTGELFF. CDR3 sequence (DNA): TGTGCCAGTAGTCCCAGGGGGCGGGACACCGGGGAGCTGTTTTTT.

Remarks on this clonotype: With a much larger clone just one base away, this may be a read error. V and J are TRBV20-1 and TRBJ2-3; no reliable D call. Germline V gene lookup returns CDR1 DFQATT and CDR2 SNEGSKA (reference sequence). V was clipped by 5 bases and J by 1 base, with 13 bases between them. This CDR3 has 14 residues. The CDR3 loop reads CSAEKRVRTDTQYF. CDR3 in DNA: TGCAGTGCTGAGAAAAGGGTTCGCACAGATACGCAGTATTTT.

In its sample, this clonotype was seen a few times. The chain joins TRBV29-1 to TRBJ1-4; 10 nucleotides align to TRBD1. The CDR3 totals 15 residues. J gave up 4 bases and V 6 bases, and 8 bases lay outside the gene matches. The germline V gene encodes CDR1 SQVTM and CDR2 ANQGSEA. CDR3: CSVAGTGEFNEKLFF. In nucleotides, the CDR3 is TGCAGCGTCGCCGGGACAGGGGAATTTAATGAAAAACTGTTTTTT. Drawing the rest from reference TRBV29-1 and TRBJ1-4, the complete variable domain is SAVISQKPSRDICQRGTSLTIQCQVDSQVTMMFWYRQQPGQSLTLIATANQGSEATYESGFVIDKFPISRPNLTFSTLTVSNMSPEDSSIYLCSVAGTGEFNEKLFFGSGTQLSVL.

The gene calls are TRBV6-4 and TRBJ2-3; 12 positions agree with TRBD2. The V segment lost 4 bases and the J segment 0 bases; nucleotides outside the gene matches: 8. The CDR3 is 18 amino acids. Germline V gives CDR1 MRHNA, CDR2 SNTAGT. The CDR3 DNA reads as TGTGCCAGCAGTGTCGGACTAGCGGGGACCTCTAGCACAGATACGCAGTATTTT. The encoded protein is CASSVGLAGTSSTDTQYF.

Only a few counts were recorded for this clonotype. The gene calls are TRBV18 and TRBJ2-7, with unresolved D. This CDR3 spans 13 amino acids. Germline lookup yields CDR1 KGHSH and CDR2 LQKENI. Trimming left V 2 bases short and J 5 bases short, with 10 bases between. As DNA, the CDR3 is TGTGCCAGCTCACCAAGGTTAGTGGACGAGCAGTACTTC. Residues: CASSPRLVDEQYF. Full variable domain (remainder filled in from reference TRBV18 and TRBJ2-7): NAGVMQNPRHLVRRRGQEARLRCSPMKGHSHVYWYRQLPEEGLKFMVYLQKENIIDESGMPKERFSAEFPKEGPSILRIQQVVRGDSAAYFCASSPRLVDEQYFGPGTRLTVT.

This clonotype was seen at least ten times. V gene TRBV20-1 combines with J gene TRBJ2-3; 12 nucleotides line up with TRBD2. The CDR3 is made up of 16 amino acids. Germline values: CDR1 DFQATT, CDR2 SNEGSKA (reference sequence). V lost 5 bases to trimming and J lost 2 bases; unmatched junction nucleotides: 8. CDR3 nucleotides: TGCAGTGCTCGGGATCGGACTAGCGGGGTCACAGATACGCAGTATTTT. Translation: CSARDRTSGVTDTQYF.

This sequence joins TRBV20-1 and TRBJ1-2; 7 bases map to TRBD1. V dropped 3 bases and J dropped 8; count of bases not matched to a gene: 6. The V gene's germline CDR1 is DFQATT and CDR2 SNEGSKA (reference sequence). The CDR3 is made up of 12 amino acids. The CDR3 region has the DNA TGCAGTGCTAGTAAGGGGGCGAAGGGCTACACCTTC. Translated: CSASKGAKGYTF.

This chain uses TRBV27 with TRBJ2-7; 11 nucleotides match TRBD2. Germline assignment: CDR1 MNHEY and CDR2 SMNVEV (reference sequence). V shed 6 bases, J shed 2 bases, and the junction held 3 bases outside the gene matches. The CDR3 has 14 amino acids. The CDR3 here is CASRFSGRAYEQYF. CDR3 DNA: TGTGCCAGCAGATTTAGCGGGAGGGCCTACGAGCAGTACTTC.

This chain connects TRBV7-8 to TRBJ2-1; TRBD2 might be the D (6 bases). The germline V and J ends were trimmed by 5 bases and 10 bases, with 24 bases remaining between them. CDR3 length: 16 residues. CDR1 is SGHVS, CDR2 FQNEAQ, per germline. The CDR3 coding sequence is TGTGCCAGCAGCCCTCGGGAGCGGCGCAGCTTTCAGGAGCAGTTCTTC. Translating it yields CASSPRERRSFQEQFF.